A selection of T cell receptor beta chains follows, all from one sample in a study of cytomegalovirus exposure and HLA in healthy donors. Assay: immunoSEQ multiplex PCR; the TCRdb copy retains only in-frame clones and omits some. The sample includes 60,000 to 80,000 clones, less than 70% of them seen just once. The sample taken for sequencing was PBMCs. The receptors come from a man aged 30-40 years in good health and CMV-seronegative. Both conserved end residues are part of each CDR3. D genes are given only for firm matches.

d_call,j_call,v_call,cdr3_aa
-,TRBJ2-4,TRBV2,CASSDHGEVKNIQYF
-,TRBJ2-5,TRBV9,CASSEGGVDWKETQYF
-,TRBJ2-3,TRBV7-2,CASSRPSTDTQYF
TRBD1,TRBJ1-2,TRBV6-1,CAITSLGQGARGYTF
-,TRBJ2-7,TRBV5-8,CASSLAGTGAYEQYF
-,TRBJ1-2,TRBV12-5,CASGLGVGDYGYTF
-,TRBJ2-5,TRBV25-1,CASSDRGSQETQYF
TRBD2,TRBJ2-1,TRBV2,CASSEGLAGTNEQFF
-,TRBJ2-5,TRBV6-5,CASSSQDIQETQYF
-,TRBJ2-2,TRBV7-9,CASTGNTGELFF